The T cell receptor beta chain described here comes from a study of blood T cell repertoires in COVID-19. Sequencing used immunoSEQ multiplex PCR; TCRdb keeps in-frame clones, though not all of them. Of about 200,000 clones listed, roughly 86% were seen once; the top ten hold around 3.7%. Recruitment covered fewer than 25 US areas and drew participants whose ages spanned about 18 to 100 years. The sequencing sample was made of PBMCs or T cells enriched from blood (not recorded which). This TCR was recovered from a woman aged 30 to 39 with acute COVID-19.

CDR3 coding DNA: TGCAGTGCTAGTCTACCGCCCCAAGAGACCCAGTACTTC. This sequence encodes CSASLPPQETQYF. The chain employs TRBV20-1 and TRBJ2-5; D remains ambiguous. V gave up 3 bases and J gave up 1 base, with 9 bases separating them. The V gene's germline CDR1 is DFQATT and CDR2 SNEGSKA (reference sequence). The CDR3 loop spans 13 amino acids.